Listed below are T cell receptor beta chains from one sample, sequenced in a study of response to subunit inactivated influenza vaccine. TCRdb processed the RT-PCR reads anew with MiXCR; each CDR3 protein has one entry. Seen here are 750,000 to 850,000 distinct CDR3 sequences, roughly 20% observed once, and the top ten hold around 9.9%. Sequenced material: PBMCs from blood, taken 5 days after vaccination. The receptors come from a man in his fifties or sixties who received an inactivated influenza vaccine. The CDR3 runs from the conserved cysteine through the conserved F or W. The D gene is left open where the match is weak. Where a row states a size, it is once, few, many or the class of an expanded clone; other rows omit it.

>-|TRBV7-8|few|TRBJ2-7
CASKTGFYEQYF
TGTGCCAGCAAAACCGGTTTCTACGAGCAGTACTTC
>-|TRBV20-1|-|TRBJ2-1
CSAREGQVYNEQFF
TGCAGTGCTAGAGAAGGGCAAGTGTACAATGAGCAGTTCTTC
>TRBD2|TRBV24-1|-|TRBJ2-3
CATSAWEGDTQYF
TGTGCCACCAGTGCGTGGGAGGGAGATACGCAGTATTTT
>TRBD2|TRBV12-3/TRBV12-4|few|TRBJ2-1
CASSLGAGGVRGEQFF
TGTGCCAGCAGTTTAGGCGCGGGGGGAGTGAGAGGGGAGCAGTTCTTC
>-|TRBV7-9|few|TRBJ2-7
CASSPPLGQGTEQYF
TGTGCCAGCAGCCCCCCGTTGGGCCAGGGAACCGAGCAGTACTTC
>-|TRBV5-1|-|TRBJ2-1
CASQKPGLHNEQFF
TGCGCCAGCCAAAAACCAGGGCTCCACAATGAGCAGTTCTTC
>-|TRBV7-2|many|TRBJ2-1
CASSPKAVAYNEQFF
TGTGCCAGCAGCCCAAAAGCGGTTGCCTACAATGAGCAGTTCTTC
>TRBD2|TRBV6-1|few|TRBJ2-3
CASTIAGAGTDTQYF
TGTGCCAGCACCATAGCGGGGGCCGGCACAGATACGCAGTATTTT
>-|TRBV5-1|-|TRBJ2-1
CASSWRGTLGMKQFF
TGCGCCAGCAGCTGGCGCGGGACACTAGGTATGAAGCAGTTCTTC
>-|TRBV7-9|many|TRBJ1-2
CASSPPRRTMDGYTF
TGTGCCAGCAGCCCTCCCCGCCGAACGATGGATGGCTACACCTTC
>-|TRBV7-2|-|TRBJ1-2
CASSSESLPNYGYTF
TGTGCCAGCAGCTCAGAAAGTTTGCCCAACTATGGCTACACCTTC
>-|TRBV27|many|TRBJ1-1
CASSSPPHYTEAFF
TGTGCCAGCAGTTCTCCTCCCCACTACACTGAAGCTTTCTTT
>-|TRBV7-2|-|TRBJ1-2
CASSFGGRRGGYTF
TGTGCCAGCAGCTTCGGGGGGCGGCGGGGCGGCTACACCTTC
>-|TRBV2|-|TRBJ1-5
CASSGLDIYSNQPQHF
TGTGCCAGCAGTGGTCTGGACATATATAGCAATCAGCCCCAGCATTTT
>TRBD2|TRBV29-1|-|TRBJ2-3
CSVEDPLGLAGTDTQYF
TGCAGCGTTGAAGACCCTCTCGGACTAGCGGGCACAGATACGCAGTATTTT
>TRBD1|TRBV6-1|many|TRBJ2-7
CASSPGQGNYEQYF
TGTGCCAGCAGCCCGGGACAGGGGAACTACGAGCAGTACTTC
>-|TRBV20-1|-|TRBJ2-1
CSARVRGEYNEQFF
TGCAGTGCTAGAGTCCGCGGAGAGTACAATGAGCAGTTCTTC
>TRBD2|TRBV7-9|-|TRBJ2-3
CASSSRGSGDTQYF
TGTGCCAGCAGCTCTCGCGGGAGCGGAGATACGCAGTATTTT
>-|TRBV11-2|few|TRBJ2-2
CASRPPGRHTGELFF
TGTGCCAGCAGGCCACCGGGACGGCACACCGGGGAGCTGTTTTTT
>-|TRBV5-1|-|TRBJ2-1
CASSPLDRNEQFF
TGCGCCAGCAGCCCCTTGGACAGAAATGAGCAGTTCTTC
>-|TRBV29-1|-|TRBJ2-3
CSVEDPKGITDTQYF
TGCAGCGTTGAAGATCCTAAGGGAATCACAGATACGCAGTATTTT
>TRBD2|TRBV10-3|-|TRBJ2-2
CAISRGGLAGVFGTGELFF
TGTGCCATCAGTCGGGGTGGACTAGCGGGAGTCTTCGGCACCGGGGAGCTGTTTTTT
>-|TRBV20-1|-|TRBJ1-4
CSAREGRREKLFF
TGCAGTGCTAGAGAAGGTAGAAGGGAAAAACTGTTTTTT
>-|TRBV12-3/TRBV12-4|-|TRBJ2-5
CASAAAGLVTQYF
TGTGCCAGCGCTGCGGCAGGGTTGGTGACCCAGTACTTC
>-|TRBV27|-|TRBJ2-1
CASSSGHTSYNEQFF
TGTGCCAGCTCATCGGGACATACCTCCTACAATGAGCAGTTCTTC
>TRBD2|TRBV20-1|-|TRBJ2-1
CSASRSSGSFSYNEQFF
TGCAGTGCTAGTAGGTCTAGCGGGAGCTTCTCCTACAATGAGCAGTTCTTC
>-|TRBV7-2|-|TRBJ1-1
CASSWGHQNTEAFF
TGTGCCAGCAGCTGGGGACACCAGAACACTGAAGCTTTCTTT
>-|TRBV7-2|few|TRBJ2-3
CASSLAARADTQYF
TGTGCCAGCAGCTTAGCGGCACGGGCAGATACGCAGTATTTT
>-|TRBV20-1|many|TRBJ2-1
CSALNNEQFF
TGCAGTGCTTTAAACAATGAGCAGTTCTTC
>-|TRBV29-1|-|TRBJ2-3
CSVETGDTQYF
TGCAGCGTTGAAACTGGGGATACGCAGTATTTT
>-|TRBV20-1|few|TRBJ2-7
CSAQTPRGYEQYF
TGCAGTGCCCAGACTCCACGTGGCTACGAGCAGTACTTC
>-|TRBV7-2|few|TRBJ1-2
CASSSGSTSPPYGYTF
TGTGCCAGCAGCTCTGGCAGTACCTCACCGCCCTATGGCTACACCTTC
>-|TRBV7-6|few|TRBJ2-5
CASSIGRYQETQYF
TGTGCCAGCAGCATCGGACGGTACCAAGAGACCCAGTACTTC
>TRBD1|TRBV10-1|-|TRBJ2-7
CASSEWTGSEQYF
TGCGCCAGCAGTGAATGGACAGGGAGCGAGCAGTACTTC
>TRBD2|TRBV6-2/TRBV6-3|-|TRBJ2-1
CASSYPTSGRGSSYNEQFF
TGTGCCAGCAGTTACCCAACTAGCGGACGTGGGAGCTCCTACAATGAGCAGTTCTTC
>-|TRBV7-2|many|TRBJ2-7
CASNSRYNPYEQYF
TGTGCCAGCAACTCTAGGTACAACCCCTACGAGCAGTACTTC
>-|TRBV15|-|TRBJ1-5
CATSEQGRGNQPQHF
TGTGCCACCAGCGAACAGGGAAGGGGCAATCAGCCCCAGCATTTT
>TRBD1|TRBV12-3/TRBV12-4|-|TRBJ2-6
CASSSPTGTGLSGANVLTF
TGTGCCAGCAGTTCCCCAACCGGGACAGGTCTCTCTGGGGCCAACGTCCTGACTTTC
>-|TRBV20-1|few|TRBJ2-7
CSASLEGSNSYEQYF
TGCAGTGCTAGTTTAGAGGGATCGAACTCCTACGAGCAGTACTTC
>TRBD1|TRBV29-1|-|TRBJ2-3
CSVAPGQVIDTQYF
TGCAGCGTTGCCCCGGGACAGGTGATCGATACGCAGTATTTT
>-|TRBV5-1|-|TRBJ2-6
CASSLGASGANVLTF
TGCGCCAGCAGCTTGGGGGCCTCTGGGGCCAACGTCCTGACTTTC
>TRBD1|TRBV7-8|few|TRBJ1-2
CASSFDRAQGGYTF
TGTGCCAGCAGCTTTGACAGGGCCCAAGGAGGCTACACCTTC
>-|TRBV9|-|TRBJ2-4
CASSPDGQGINIQYF
TGTGCCAGCAGCCCAGATGGGCAGGGGATAAACATTCAGTACTTC
>-|TRBV12-3/TRBV12-4|many|TRBJ1-1
CASSLGTITEAFF
TGTGCCAGCAGTTTAGGCACTATCACTGAAGCTTTCTTT
>TRBD2|TRBV20-1|few|TRBJ2-1
CSARGGLALNEQFF
TGCAGTGCTAGAGGGGGACTAGCACTCAATGAGCAGTTCTTC
>TRBD2|TRBV10-3|many|TRBJ2-1
CATGTSTGDEQFF
TGTGCCACCGGGACTAGCACGGGGGATGAGCAGTTCTTC
>-|TRBV20-1|few|TRBJ2-3
CSAGSRARNTQYF
TGCAGTGCTGGCTCAAGGGCGCGCAATACGCAGTATTTT
>-|TRBV24-1|-|TRBJ2-7
CASSDTGRANSYEQYF
TGTGCCTCCAGTGATACCGGGAGAGCAAACTCCTACGAGCAGTACTTC
>TRBD2|TRBV10-3|-|TRBJ2-7
CAIAGTSGISYEQYF
TGTGCCATCGCCGGGACTAGCGGGATCTCCTACGAGCAGTACTTC
>-|TRBV20-1|-|TRBJ2-3
CSARRSDSTDTQYF
TGCAGTGCTCGGAGGTCGGACAGCACAGATACGCAGTATTTT
>TRBD2|TRBV20-1|few|TRBJ2-3
CSASSGGARDTQYF
TGCAGTGCTTCTAGCGGGGGGGCCAGAGATACGCAGTATTTT
>-|TRBV12-3/TRBV12-4|-|TRBJ2-7
CASTFDRTTIYEQYF
TGTGCCAGCACCTTTGACAGGACAACCATCTACGAGCAGTACTTC
>-|TRBV5-1|few|TRBJ2-5
CASSSKFRDFQETQYF
TGCGCCAGCAGCTCGAAATTCCGGGACTTCCAAGAGACCCAGTACTTC
>-|TRBV7-2|-|TRBJ2-3
CASSLAETRTDTQYF
TGTGCCAGCAGCTTAGCGGAGACTCGCACAGATACGCAGTATTTT
>-|TRBV5-5|-|TRBJ2-3
CASSGTGPPQYF
TGTGCCAGCAGCGGAACCGGGCCTCCGCAGTATTTT
>-|TRBV24-1|many|TRBJ2-1
CATSISGPYNEQFF
TGTGCCACCAGTATAAGCGGACCCTACAATGAGCAGTTCTTC
>TRBD2|TRBV6-2/TRBV6-3|few|TRBJ2-7
CASSRGLAGDEQYF
TGTGCCAGCAGCCGGGGGCTAGCGGGAGACGAGCAGTACTTC
>TRBD1|TRBV25-1|few|TRBJ2-7
CASREQGEVEQYF
TGTGCCAGCAGGGAACAGGGGGAGGTTGAGCAGTACTTC